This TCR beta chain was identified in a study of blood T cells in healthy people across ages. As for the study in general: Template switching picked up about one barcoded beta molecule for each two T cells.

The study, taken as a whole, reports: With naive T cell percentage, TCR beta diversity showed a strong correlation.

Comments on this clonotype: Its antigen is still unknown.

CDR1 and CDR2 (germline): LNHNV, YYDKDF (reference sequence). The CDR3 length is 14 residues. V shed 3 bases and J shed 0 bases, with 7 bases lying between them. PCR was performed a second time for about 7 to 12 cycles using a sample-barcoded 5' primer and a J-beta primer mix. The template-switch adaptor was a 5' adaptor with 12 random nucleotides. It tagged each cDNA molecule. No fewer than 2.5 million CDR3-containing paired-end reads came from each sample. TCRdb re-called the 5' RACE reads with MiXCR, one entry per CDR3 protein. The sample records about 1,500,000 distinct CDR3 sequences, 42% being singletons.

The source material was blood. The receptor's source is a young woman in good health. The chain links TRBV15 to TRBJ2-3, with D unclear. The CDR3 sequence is CATSRALSTDTQYF. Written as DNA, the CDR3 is TGTGCCACCAGCAGGGCGTTAAGCACAGATACGCAGTATTTT.